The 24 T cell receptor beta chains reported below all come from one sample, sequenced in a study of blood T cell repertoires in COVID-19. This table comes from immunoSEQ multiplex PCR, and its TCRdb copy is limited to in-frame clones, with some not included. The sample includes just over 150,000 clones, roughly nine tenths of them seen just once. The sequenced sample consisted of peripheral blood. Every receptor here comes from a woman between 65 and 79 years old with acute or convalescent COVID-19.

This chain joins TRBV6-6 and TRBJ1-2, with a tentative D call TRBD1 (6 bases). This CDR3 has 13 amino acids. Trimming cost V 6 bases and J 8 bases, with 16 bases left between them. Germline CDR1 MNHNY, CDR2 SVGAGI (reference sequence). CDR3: CASSSRTAGGYTF. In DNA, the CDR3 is TGTGCCAGCAGCTCTCGGACAGCGGGGGGCTACACCTTC.

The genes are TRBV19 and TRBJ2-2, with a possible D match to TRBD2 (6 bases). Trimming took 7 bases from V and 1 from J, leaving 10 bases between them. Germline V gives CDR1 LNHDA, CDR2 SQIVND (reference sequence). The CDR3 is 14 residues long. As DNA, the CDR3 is TGTGCCAGTAACTGGGGACTGAACACCGGGGAGCTGTTTTTT. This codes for CASNWGLNTGELFF.

The CDR3 nucleotides read TGTGCCAGCAGTGAGGTGGCCGCCTCAAACTATGGCTACACCTTC. It translates to CASSEVAASNYGYTF. V is TRBV2 and J is TRBJ1-2; unclear D gene. There are 15 residues in the CDR3. The V gene's germline CDR1 is SNHLY and CDR2 FYNNEI. The V end lost 3 bases, the J end lost 2 bases, and 13 bases lay between the germline ends.

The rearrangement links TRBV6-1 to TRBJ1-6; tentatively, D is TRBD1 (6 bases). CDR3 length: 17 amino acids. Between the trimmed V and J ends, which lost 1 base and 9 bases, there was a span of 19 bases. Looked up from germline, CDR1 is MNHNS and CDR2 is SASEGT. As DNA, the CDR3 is TGTGCCAGCAGTGAAGGGGATAGGGACACTTCTACTTCACCCCTCCACTTT. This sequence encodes CASSEGDRDTSTSPLHF.

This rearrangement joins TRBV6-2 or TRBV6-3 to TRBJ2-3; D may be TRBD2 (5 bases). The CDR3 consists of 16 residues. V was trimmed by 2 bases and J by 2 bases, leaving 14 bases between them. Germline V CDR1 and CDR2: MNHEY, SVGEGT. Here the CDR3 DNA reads TGTGCCAGCAGTTACAACCCCAGCGGATACACAGATACGCAGTATTTT. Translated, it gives CASSYNPSGYTDTQYF.

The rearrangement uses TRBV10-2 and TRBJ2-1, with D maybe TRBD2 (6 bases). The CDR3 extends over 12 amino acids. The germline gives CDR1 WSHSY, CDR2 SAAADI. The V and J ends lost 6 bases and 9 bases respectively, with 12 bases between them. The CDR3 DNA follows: TGCGCCAGCAGCCTTAGCGGCCGTGAGCAGTTCTTC. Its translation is CASSLSGREQFF.

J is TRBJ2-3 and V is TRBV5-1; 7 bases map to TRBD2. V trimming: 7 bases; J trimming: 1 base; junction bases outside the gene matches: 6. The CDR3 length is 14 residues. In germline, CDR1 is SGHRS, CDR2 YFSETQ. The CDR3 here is CASGPSGRTDTQYF. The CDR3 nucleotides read TGCGCCAGCGGCCCTAGCGGACGCACAGATACGCAGTATTTT.

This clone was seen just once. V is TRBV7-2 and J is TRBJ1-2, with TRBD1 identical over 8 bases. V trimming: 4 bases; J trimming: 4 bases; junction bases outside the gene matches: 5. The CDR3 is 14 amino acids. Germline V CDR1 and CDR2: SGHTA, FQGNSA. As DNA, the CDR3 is TGTGCCAGCAGCTCAGTACAGGGGGGCTATGGCTACACCTTC. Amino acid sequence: CASSSVQGGYGYTF.

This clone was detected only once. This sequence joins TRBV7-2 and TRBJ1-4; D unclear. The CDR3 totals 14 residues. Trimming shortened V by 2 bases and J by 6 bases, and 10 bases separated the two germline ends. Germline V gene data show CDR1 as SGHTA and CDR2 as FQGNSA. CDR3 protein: CASSLTRRDEKLFF. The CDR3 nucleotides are TGTGCCAGCAGCTTAACCCGCCGAGATGAAAAACTGTTTTTT.

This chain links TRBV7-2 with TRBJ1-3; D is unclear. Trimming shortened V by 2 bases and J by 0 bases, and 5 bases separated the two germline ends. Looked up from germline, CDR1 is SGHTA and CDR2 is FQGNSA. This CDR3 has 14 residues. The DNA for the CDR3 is TGTGCCAGCAGCTTAAGCTTCTCTGGAAACACCATATATTTT. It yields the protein CASSLSFSGNTIYF.

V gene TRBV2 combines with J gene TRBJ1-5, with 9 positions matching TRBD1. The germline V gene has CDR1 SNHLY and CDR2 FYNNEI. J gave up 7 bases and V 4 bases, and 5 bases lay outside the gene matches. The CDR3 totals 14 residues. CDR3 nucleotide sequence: TGTGCCAGCAGTGGGGGGACAGGGAGGCAGCCCCAGCATTTT. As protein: CASSGGTGRQPQHF.

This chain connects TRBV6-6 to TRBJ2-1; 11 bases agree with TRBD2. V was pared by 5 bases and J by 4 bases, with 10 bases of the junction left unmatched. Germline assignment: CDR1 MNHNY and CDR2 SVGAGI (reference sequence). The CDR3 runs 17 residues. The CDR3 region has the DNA TGTGCCAGCAGTCCTTTATCTCTAGCGGGGGGATACAATGAGCAGTTCTTC. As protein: CASSPLSLAGGYNEQFF.

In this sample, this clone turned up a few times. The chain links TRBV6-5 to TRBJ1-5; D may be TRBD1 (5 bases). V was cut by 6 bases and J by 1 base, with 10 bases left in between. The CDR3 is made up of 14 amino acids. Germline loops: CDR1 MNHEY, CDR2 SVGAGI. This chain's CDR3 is CASRLQASNQPQHF. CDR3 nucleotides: TGTGCCAGCAGGTTACAGGCCAGCAATCAGCCCCAGCATTTT.

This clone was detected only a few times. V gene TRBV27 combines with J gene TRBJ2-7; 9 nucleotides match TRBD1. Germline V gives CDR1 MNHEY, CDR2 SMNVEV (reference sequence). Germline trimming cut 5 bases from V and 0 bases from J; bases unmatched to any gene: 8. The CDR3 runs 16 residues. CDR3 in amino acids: CASSRSGDRASYEQYV. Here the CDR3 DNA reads TGTGCCAGCAGTCGGTCCGGGGACAGGGCCTCCTACGAGCAGTACGTC.

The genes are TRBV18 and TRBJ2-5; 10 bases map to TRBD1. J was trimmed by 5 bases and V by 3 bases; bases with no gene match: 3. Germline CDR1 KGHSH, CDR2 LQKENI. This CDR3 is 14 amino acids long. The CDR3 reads CASSPWTGGETQYF. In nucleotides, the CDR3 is TGTGCCAGCTCACCTTGGACAGGGGGGGAGACCCAGTACTTC.

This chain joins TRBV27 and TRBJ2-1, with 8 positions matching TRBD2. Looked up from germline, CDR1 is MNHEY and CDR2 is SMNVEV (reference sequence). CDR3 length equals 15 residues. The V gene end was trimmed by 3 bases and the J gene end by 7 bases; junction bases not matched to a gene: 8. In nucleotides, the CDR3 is TGTGCCAGCAGTTTTGAGCGGGGGATAAGGAATGAGCAGTTCTTC. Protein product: CASSFERGIRNEQFF.

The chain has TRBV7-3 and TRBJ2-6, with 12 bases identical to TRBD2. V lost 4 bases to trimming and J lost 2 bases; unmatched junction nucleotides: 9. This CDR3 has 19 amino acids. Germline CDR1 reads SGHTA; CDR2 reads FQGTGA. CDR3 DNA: TGTGCCAGCAGCTCTCAGATACTAGCGGGGGGAGCTGGGGCCAACGTCCTGACTTTC. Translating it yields CASSSQILAGGAGANVLTF.

The CDR3 DNA follows: TGTGCCAGTACCCGATCGACCCCGGGATCATCTAACTATGGCTACACCTTC. This encodes CASTRSTPGSSNYGYTF. V usage is TRBV19 and J usage is TRBJ1-2, with D unclear. The CDR3 runs 17 residues. The germline CDR1 and CDR2 sequences are LNHDA and SQIVND (reference sequence). V lost 7 bases, J lost 0 bases, and 21 bases lay in between. The variable domain in full, completed from reference TRBV19 and TRBJ1-2, reads DGGITQSPKYLFRKEGQNVTLSCEQNLNHDAMYWYRQDPGQGLRLIYYSQIVNDFQKGDIAEGYSVSREKKESFPLTVTSAQKNPTAFYLCASTRSTPGSSNYGYTFGSGTRLTVV.

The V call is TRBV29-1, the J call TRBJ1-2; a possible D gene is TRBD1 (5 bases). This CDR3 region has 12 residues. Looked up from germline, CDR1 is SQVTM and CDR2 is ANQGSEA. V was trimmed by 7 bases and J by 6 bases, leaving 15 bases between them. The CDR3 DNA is TGCAGCGACATCACAGGAGCCGATGGCTACACCTTC. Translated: CSDITGADGYTF.

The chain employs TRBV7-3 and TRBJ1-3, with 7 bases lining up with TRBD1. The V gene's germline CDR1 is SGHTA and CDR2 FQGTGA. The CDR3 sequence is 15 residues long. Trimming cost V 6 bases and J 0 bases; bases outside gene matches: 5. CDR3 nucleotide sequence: TGTGCCAGCAGTCGGGACAGCTTCTCTGGAAACACCATATATTTT. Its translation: CASSRDSFSGNTIYF.

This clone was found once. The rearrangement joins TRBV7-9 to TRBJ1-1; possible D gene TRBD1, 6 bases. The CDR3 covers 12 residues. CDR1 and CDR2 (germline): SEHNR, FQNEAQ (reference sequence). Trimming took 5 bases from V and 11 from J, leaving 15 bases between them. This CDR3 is CASSVHREKAFF. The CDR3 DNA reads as TGTGCCAGCAGCGTTCACAGGGAGAAGGCTTTCTTT.

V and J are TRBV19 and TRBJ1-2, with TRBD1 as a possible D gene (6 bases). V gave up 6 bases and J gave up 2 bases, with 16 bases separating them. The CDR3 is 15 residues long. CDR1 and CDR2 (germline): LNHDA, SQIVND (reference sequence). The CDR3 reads CASSPLTGTNYGYTF. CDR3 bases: TGTGCCAGTAGCCCTCTGACAGGAACGAACTATGGCTACACCTTC.

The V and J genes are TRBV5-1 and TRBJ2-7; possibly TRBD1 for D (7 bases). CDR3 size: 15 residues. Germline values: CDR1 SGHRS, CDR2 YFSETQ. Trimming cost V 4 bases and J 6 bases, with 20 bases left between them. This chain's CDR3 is CASSIQGAGGGEQYF. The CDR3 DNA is TGCGCCAGCAGCATACAAGGGGCAGGGGGAGGCGAGCAGTACTTC. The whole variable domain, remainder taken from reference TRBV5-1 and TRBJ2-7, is KAGVTQTPRYLIKTRGQQVTLSCSPISGHRSVSWYQQTPGQGLQFLFEYFSETQRNKGNFPGRFSGRQFSNSRSEMNVSTLELGDSALYLCASSIQGAGGGEQYFGPGTRLTVT.

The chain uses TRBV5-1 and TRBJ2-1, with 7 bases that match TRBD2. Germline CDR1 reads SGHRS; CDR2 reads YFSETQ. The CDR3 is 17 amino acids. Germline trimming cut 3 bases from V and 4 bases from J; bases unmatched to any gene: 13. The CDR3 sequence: CASSSRTSRFWYNEQFF. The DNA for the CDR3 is TGCGCCAGCAGCTCCCGGACTAGTAGGTTTTGGTACAATGAGCAGTTCTTC. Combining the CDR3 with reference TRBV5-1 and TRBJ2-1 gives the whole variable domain KAGVTQTPRYLIKTRGQQVTLSCSPISGHRSVSWYQQTPGQGLQFLFEYFSETQRNKGNFPGRFSGRQFSNSRSEMNVSTLELGDSALYLCASSSRTSRFWYNEQFFGPGTRLTVL.